The next 19 T cell receptor beta chains were all read from a single sample in a study of cytomegalovirus exposure and HLA in healthy donors. This table comes from immunoSEQ multiplex PCR, and its TCRdb copy is limited to in-frame clones, with some not included. Seen here are roughly 220,000 clones, about 90% observed once, and the top ten hold roughly 1%. The sample consisted of PBMCs. The origin of the receptors is a woman younger than 30 in good health and CMV-seronegative.

The chain recombines TRBV9 with TRBJ1-3; D possibly corresponds to TRBD1 (6 bases). The germline V and J ends were trimmed by 0 bases and 2 bases, with 12 bases remaining between them. Germline V gene sequence: CDR1 SGDLS, CDR2 YYNGEE. The CDR3 is made up of 16 amino acids. The CDR3, as DNA: TGTGCCAGCAGCGTAGCTTCGACAGGAACTGGAAACACCATATATTTT. It specifies CASSVASTGTGNTIYF.

The chain joins TRBV4-1 to TRBJ1-1, with D perhaps TRBD1 (6 bases). Per the germline V gene, CDR1 is MGHRA and CDR2 is YSYEKL. Trimming stripped 0 bases from V and 5 bases from J, with 16 bases between. The CDR3 length is 16 residues. The CDR3, as DNA: TGCGCCAGCAGCCAAGATTGGTACAGGGCGAGAACTGAAGCTTTCTTT. Translation gives CASSQDWYRARTEAFF.

This sequence joins TRBV6-1 and TRBJ1-1; D remains unclear. From germline, CDR1 is MNHNS and CDR2 SASEGT. With 8 bases removed from V and 5 bases from J, the gap between germline ends came to 18 bases. This CDR3 region has 14 residues. CDR3 in amino acids: CASGTLGSGTEAFF. The CDR3 nucleotides are TGTGCCAGCGGAACGTTAGGGTCGGGGACTGAAGCTTTCTTT.

J is TRBJ2-7 and V is TRBV10-3; 10 positions match TRBD2. The CDR3 is made up of 15 amino acids. Unmatched junction bases numbered 3, after V lost 3 bases and J lost 1 base. The germline gives CDR1 ENHRY, CDR2 SYGVKD. Written as DNA, the CDR3 is TGTGCCATCAGTGATACGACTAGCGGGTCCTACGAGCAGTACTTC. This encodes CAISDTTSGSYEQYF.

CDR3 sequence: CASSLTYSLNYGYTF. The CDR3 DNA sequence: TGTGCCAGCAGTTTAACTTACAGCCTTAACTATGGCTACACCTTC. The V gene is TRBV27, the J gene TRBJ1-2; D is undetermined. Trimming stripped 2 bases from V and 1 base from J, with 11 bases between. Germline V gene lookup returns CDR1 MNHEY and CDR2 SMNVEV (reference sequence). The CDR3 sequence is 15 residues long.

V and J are TRBV5-1 and TRBJ2-7; 10 bases match TRBD1. This CDR3 comprises 16 residues. Germline-derived CDR1 and CDR2 are SGHRS and YFSETQ. The ends lost 1 base at V and 6 bases at J; junction bases unmatched: 10. In nucleotides, the CDR3 is TGCGCCAGCAGCTTGTCCCCCGGACAGGGGGAATCCGAGCAGTACTTC. Residues: CASSLSPGQGESEQYF.

The J gene is TRBJ2-2, the V gene TRBV10-3; TRBD1 matches 9 bases. V was clipped by 3 bases and J by 5 bases; unmatched bases: 7. Germline CDR1 ENHRY, CDR2 SYGVKD. The length of the CDR3 is 16 residues. Here the CDR3 reads CAISERGQGGTGELFF. CDR3 nucleotides: TGTGCCATCAGTGAAAGGGGACAGGGAGGTACCGGGGAGCTGTTTTTT.

The gene calls are TRBV27 and TRBJ1-1; D may be TRBD1 (5 bases). Per the germline V gene, CDR1 is MNHEY and CDR2 is SMNVEV (reference sequence). Trimming stripped 7 bases from V and 1 base from J, with 10 bases between. The CDR3 loop spans 13 amino acids. CDR3 loop: CASKDTWNTEAFF. The DNA for the CDR3 is TGTGCCAGCAAGGACACATGGAACACTGAAGCTTTCTTT.

This chain joins TRBV6-1 and TRBJ2-7, with TRBD1 identical over 9 bases. Looked up from germline, CDR1 is MNHNS and CDR2 is SASEGT. This CDR3 is 14 amino acids long. Trimming removed 6 bases from V and 6 bases from J; junction bases left unmatched: 9. The CDR3 DNA reads TGTGCCAGCAGCAGAAGGGACAGGGCACGCGAGCAGTACTTC. Amino acid sequence: CASSRRDRAREQYF.

This sequence joins TRBV7-9 and TRBJ2-7, with TRBD2 matching over 14 bases. The germline gives CDR1 SEHNR, CDR2 FQNEAQ (reference sequence). The V gene end was trimmed by 5 bases and the J gene end by 5 bases; junction bases not matched to a gene: 11. The CDR3 extends over 17 amino acids. CDR3 in amino acids: CASSPEGLAGVTDEQYF. Here the CDR3 DNA reads TGTGCCAGCAGCCCAGAGGGACTAGCGGGAGTCACTGACGAGCAGTACTTC.

This chain joins TRBV28 and TRBJ1-5; a possible D gene is TRBD1 (6 bases). The CDR3 has 18 residues. V lost 3 bases and J 11 bases, leaving 29 bases between the germline ends. CDR1 is MDHEN and CDR2 is SYDVKM in the germline V gene. CDR3 sequence (DNA): TGTGCCAGCAGTTTGCTCCCCTGGGGGACATCGGCTGATATGACCCAGCATTTT. Its translation is CASSLLPWGTSADMTQHF.

V gene TRBV4-1 combines with J gene TRBJ2-2, with 8 bases matching TRBD1. Germline V gene lookup returns CDR1 MGHRA and CDR2 YSYEKL. This CDR3 spans 16 amino acids. V shed 4 bases, J shed 2 bases, and the junction held 6 bases outside the gene matches. This CDR3 reads CASSRGQGGNTGELFF. The CDR3 DNA sequence: TGCGCCAGCAGCCGAGGACAGGGAGGCAACACCGGGGAGCTGTTTTTT.

This clone has only one observation. The rearrangement uses TRBV5-1 and TRBJ2-1, with a weak D call TRBD1 (5 bases). This CDR3 has 15 residues. The germline V gene has CDR1 SGHRS and CDR2 YFSETQ. V lost 2 bases and J lost 0, with 9 bases in between. The CDR3 DNA reads TGCGCCAGCAGCTTAACAGGTAACTCCTACAATGAGCAGTTCTTC. Protein: CASSLTGNSYNEQFF. The whole variable domain, remainder taken from reference TRBV5-1 and TRBJ2-1, is KAGVTQTPRYLIKTRGQQVTLSCSPISGHRSVSWYQQTPGQGLQFLFEYFSETQRNKGNFPGRFSGRQFSNSRSEMNVSTLELGDSALYLCASSLTGNSYNEQFFGPGTRLTVL.

The chain recombines TRBV11-2 with TRBJ1-2, with 11 positions matching TRBD1. The CDR3 length is 15 residues. Unmatched junction bases numbered 7, after V lost 5 bases and J lost 5 bases. CDR1 and CDR2 (germline): SGHAT, FQNNGV. The CDR3 region is CASSAAGQGAYGYTF. DNA for the CDR3: TGTGCCAGCAGCGCGGCCGGACAGGGGGCATATGGCTACACCTTC.

This chain uses TRBV6-1 with TRBJ1-2; TRBD1 might be the D (5 bases). Trimming took 3 bases from V and 12 from J, leaving 14 bases between them. This CDR3 contains 12 residues. Germline CDR1 MNHNS, CDR2 SASEGT. The CDR3 is CASSDGGGWDTF. In nucleotides, the CDR3 is TGTGCCAGCAGTGATGGCGGGGGTTGGGACACCTTC.

This clone occurred once. The rearrangement joins TRBV5-6 to TRBJ1-1; D is perhaps TRBD1 (6 bases). The CDR3 has 17 amino acids. CDR1 and CDR2 (germline): SGHDT, YYEEEE. Trimming cost V 0 bases and J 0 bases, with 15 bases left between them. CDR3 DNA: TGTGCCAGCAGCTTGGTGATCAGGGGAGAGATGAACACTGAAGCTTTCTTT. Translation gives CASSLVIRGEMNTEAFF.

The chain is built from TRBV7-8 and TRBJ2-1; possible D gene TRBD1, 7 bases. The CDR3 extends over 13 amino acids. CDR1 is SGHVS, CDR2 FQNEAQ, per germline. Trimming took 5 bases from V and 12 from J, leaving 17 bases between them. The CDR3, as DNA: TGTGCCAGCAGCCAGGGGGGTAGCTTTACGCAGTTCTTC. As protein: CASSQGGSFTQFF.

The chain links TRBV30 to TRBJ2-5; a possible D gene is TRBD1 (7 bases). Germline CDR1 is GTSNPN and CDR2 is SVGIG (reference sequence). This CDR3 comprises 14 residues. The V gene lost 1 base and the J gene lost 4 bases, with 13 bases spanning the gap. CDR3 in amino acids: CAWSAQGGRETQYF. CDR3 coding DNA: TGTGCCTGGAGTGCCCAGGGGGGTAGAGAGACCCAGTACTTC.

This chain connects TRBV13 to TRBJ2-3; 9 bases agree with TRBD1. This CDR3 spans 18 amino acids. Germline CDR1 and CDR2: PRHDT and FYEKMQ (reference sequence). The ends lost 4 bases at V and 3 bases at J; junction bases unmatched: 14. CDR3 region: CASSSGTGQEKSTDTQYF. The CDR3 DNA follows: TGTGCCAGCAGCTCCGGGACAGGGCAGGAGAAATCGACAGATACGCAGTATTTT.